A selection of T cell receptor beta chains follows, all from one sample in a study of blood T cell repertoires in COVID-19. Data came from immunoSEQ multiplex PCR; TCRdb stores just in-frame clones and leaves some out. The sample carries a few hundred thousand clones, approximately 86% recorded once. Material: peripheral blood. Every receptor here comes from a woman aged 18-30 years with acute or convalescent COVID-19. Each CDR3 is given with its conserved first and last residue. Only some rows state a clone size, as once, few, many or a class for expanded clones.

cdr3_length: 14; j_call: TRBJ2-7; v_call: TRBV6-5; clone_size: .; cdr3_aa: CASSRTGETYEQYF
cdr3_length: 15; j_call: TRBJ2-2; v_call: TRBV6-6; clone_size: .; cdr3_aa: CASRATGGGTGELFF
cdr3_length: 18; j_call: TRBJ2-5; v_call: TRBV5-6; clone_size: .; cdr3_aa: CASSPKRGGITAQETQYF
cdr3_length: 14; j_call: TRBJ1-6; v_call: TRBV27; clone_size: .; cdr3_aa: CASRVAQGNSPLHF
cdr3_length: 11; j_call: TRBJ2-3; v_call: TRBV6-2/TRBV6-3; clone_size: .; cdr3_aa: CASSRGDTQYF
cdr3_length: 15; j_call: TRBJ2-1; v_call: TRBV6-5; clone_size: .; cdr3_aa: CASSSVSLSYNEQFF
cdr3_length: 16; j_call: TRBJ2-5; v_call: TRBV3-1/TRBV3-2; clone_size: .; cdr3_aa: CASSQDLAGLGETQYF
cdr3_length: 18; j_call: TRBJ1-5; v_call: TRBV28; clone_size: .; cdr3_aa: CASSLFVRGENSNQPQHF
cdr3_length: 14; j_call: TRBJ1-2; v_call: TRBV6-2/TRBV6-3; clone_size: .; cdr3_aa: CASSYVGVSYGYTF
cdr3_length: 18; j_call: TRBJ2-6; v_call: TRBV6-2/TRBV6-3; clone_size: many; cdr3_aa: CASSYDVRSYSGANVLTF
cdr3_length: 14; j_call: TRBJ1-5; v_call: TRBV30; clone_size: few; cdr3_aa: CAWSVTGTGQPQHF
cdr3_length: 20; j_call: TRBJ2-1; v_call: TRBV6-2/TRBV6-3; clone_size: .; cdr3_aa: CASSYDSSLAGVSSYNEQFF
cdr3_length: 14; j_call: TRBJ2-1; v_call: TRBV5-4; clone_size: .; cdr3_aa: CASSARTEYNEQFF
cdr3_length: 18; j_call: TRBJ2-3; v_call: TRBV25-1; clone_size: .; cdr3_aa: CASSETGTSGPSTDTQYF
cdr3_length: 17; j_call: TRBJ2-3; v_call: TRBV9; clone_size: once; cdr3_aa: CASSLTLTGFSTDTQYF
cdr3_length: 14; j_call: TRBJ2-7; v_call: TRBV6-5; clone_size: .; cdr3_aa: CASTPGLGSGEQYF
cdr3_length: 15; j_call: TRBJ2-6; v_call: TRBV10-2; clone_size: once; cdr3_aa: CASSTGIGGANVLTF
cdr3_length: 16; j_call: TRBJ1-3; v_call: TRBV13; clone_size: .; cdr3_aa: CASSLDSDRPGNTIYF
cdr3_length: 15; j_call: TRBJ2-1; v_call: TRBV6-2/TRBV6-3; clone_size: .; cdr3_aa: CASSLLASSYNEQFF
cdr3_length: 19; j_call: TRBJ2-2; v_call: TRBV5-6; clone_size: .; cdr3_aa: CASSLALAGGPEGTGELFF
cdr3_length: 15; j_call: TRBJ1-2; v_call: TRBV7-2; clone_size: .; cdr3_aa: CASSLGQGQNYGYTF
cdr3_length: 16; j_call: TRBJ2-1; v_call: TRBV27; clone_size: .; cdr3_aa: CASTEGGTSGRYGQFF
cdr3_length: 15; j_call: TRBJ2-1; v_call: TRBV18; clone_size: .; cdr3_aa: CASSPGLVRVNEQFF
cdr3_length: 13; j_call: TRBJ2-7; v_call: TRBV29-1; clone_size: .; cdr3_aa: CSVHSGGSYEQYF
cdr3_length: 14; j_call: TRBJ2-5; v_call: TRBV5-1; clone_size: .; cdr3_aa: CASSLDDRVETQYF
cdr3_length: 17; j_call: TRBJ2-1; v_call: TRBV6-2/TRBV6-3; clone_size: once; cdr3_aa: CASSRDRGGSYSNEQFF
cdr3_length: 14; j_call: TRBJ1-1; v_call: TRBV3-1/TRBV3-2; clone_size: .; cdr3_aa: CASSQDPVNTEAFF
cdr3_length: 12; j_call: TRBJ2-5; v_call: TRBV30; clone_size: .; cdr3_aa: CACRGGGETQYF
cdr3_length: 13; j_call: TRBJ1-3; v_call: TRBV7-2; clone_size: .; cdr3_aa: CASSSDIGNTIYF
cdr3_length: 17; j_call: TRBJ2-7; v_call: TRBV6-1; clone_size: .; cdr3_aa: CASSEEDLTSGSYEQYF
cdr3_length: 15; j_call: TRBJ1-5; v_call: TRBV28; clone_size: .; cdr3_aa: CASSSPGEPHQPQHF
cdr3_length: 15; j_call: TRBJ2-7; v_call: TRBV6-1; clone_size: .; cdr3_aa: CASSDLTGISYEQYF
cdr3_length: 15; j_call: TRBJ2-7; v_call: TRBV19; clone_size: few; cdr3_aa: CASSIAAGSFYEQYF
cdr3_length: 16; j_call: TRBJ2-2; v_call: TRBV28; clone_size: .; cdr3_aa: CASSFGDRGITGELFF
cdr3_length: 15; j_call: TRBJ2-1; v_call: TRBV5-4; clone_size: .; cdr3_aa: CASSSKEYSYNEQFF
cdr3_length: 18; j_call: TRBJ2-3; v_call: TRBV9; clone_size: .; cdr3_aa: CASSITAAGDRTTDTQYF
cdr3_length: 13; j_call: TRBJ2-3; v_call: TRBV5-1; clone_size: .; cdr3_aa: CASSLGLTDTQYF
cdr3_length: 15; j_call: TRBJ1-3; v_call: TRBV15; clone_size: .; cdr3_aa: CATSRDEGFGNTIYF
cdr3_length: 14; j_call: TRBJ1-1; v_call: TRBV5-1; clone_size: .; cdr3_aa: CASKRDRGDTEAFF
cdr3_length: 13; j_call: TRBJ1-4; v_call: TRBV12-3/TRBV12-4; clone_size: .; cdr3_aa: CASTGTTNEKLFF
cdr3_length: 15; j_call: TRBJ2-1; v_call: TRBV24-1; clone_size: few; cdr3_aa: CATSDPGTAYNEQFF
cdr3_length: 13; j_call: TRBJ1-2; v_call: TRBV27; clone_size: .; cdr3_aa: CASSLSGQLGYTF
cdr3_length: 15; j_call: TRBJ2-4; v_call: TRBV7-9; clone_size: once; cdr3_aa: CASSLGVAGGDIQYF
cdr3_length: 16; j_call: TRBJ2-7; v_call: TRBV27; clone_size: .; cdr3_aa: CASSLSRRGTLYEQYF
cdr3_length: 14; j_call: TRBJ2-1; v_call: TRBV29-1; clone_size: .; cdr3_aa: CSVAALSSYNEQFF
cdr3_length: 13; j_call: TRBJ2-1; v_call: TRBV12-3/TRBV12-4; clone_size: .; cdr3_aa: CASSLHLANEQFF
cdr3_length: 15; j_call: TRBJ1-5; v_call: TRBV27; clone_size: .; cdr3_aa: CASSSNRDKNQPQHF
cdr3_length: 14; j_call: TRBJ1-5; v_call: TRBV5-8; clone_size: .; cdr3_aa: CASSLEVIGQPQHF
cdr3_length: 17; j_call: TRBJ1-2; v_call: TRBV28; clone_size: .; cdr3_aa: CASSLVLDRYKNYGYTF
cdr3_length: 14; j_call: TRBJ1-1; v_call: TRBV6-2/TRBV6-3; clone_size: .; cdr3_aa: CASSTVWGGTEAFF
cdr3_length: 13; j_call: TRBJ2-7; v_call: TRBV7-2; clone_size: few; cdr3_aa: CASSSSASYEQYF
cdr3_length: 17; j_call: TRBJ2-3; v_call: TRBV30; clone_size: .; cdr3_aa: CAWSPPGLAASTDTQYF
cdr3_length: 13; j_call: TRBJ2-5; v_call: TRBV12-3/TRBV12-4; clone_size: .; cdr3_aa: CASSPGDRETQYF
cdr3_length: 10; j_call: TRBJ2-7; v_call: TRBV11-2; clone_size: .; cdr3_aa: CASSSHEQYF
cdr3_length: 14; j_call: TRBJ1-1; v_call: TRBV7-2; clone_size: .; cdr3_aa: CASSKRTGVTEAFF